These T cell receptor beta chains were read from a single sample in a study of T cell clusters in autoimmune cytopenias. Reprocessing the multiplex PCR reads, TCRdb reports a single entry for every CDR3 protein and omits DNA. The sample table includes thousands of distinct CDR3 sequences. This sample also appeared in a second study, on T cell repertoires in aging, cancer and after chemotherapy.

Input material: peripheral blood. Every receptor here comes from a human donor in good health. Each CDR3 is given with its conserved first and last residue. Clone sizes are given selectively: once, few, many, or a class where the clone is expanded.

V gene,clone size,J gene,CDR3 protein
TRBV6-5,medium-sized,TRBJ1-6,CASNRLGNSPLHF
TRBV19,medium-sized,TRBJ2-1,CASSIGLTYNEQFF
TRBV27,medium-sized,TRBJ2-2,CASSLYRGANTGELFF
TRBV19,medium-sized,TRBJ1-1,CASSLGQGWGTEAFF
TRBV5-6,-,TRBJ2-1,CASSLAGTTNEQFF
TRBV5-6,medium-sized,TRBJ1-2,CASSRIDRGVNYGYTF
TRBV5-1,-,TRBJ2-4,CASSFGSDLNIQYF
TRBV20-1,medium-sized,TRBJ1-4,CSATGTATNEKLFF
TRBV6-2/TRBV6-3,medium-sized,TRBJ1-2,CASSEDPGGYGYTF
TRBV4-3,-,TRBJ2-3,CASSQDIEVRDTQYF
TRBV6-4,-,TRBJ2-1,CASRDEGGWGEQFF
TRBV19,medium-sized,TRBJ2-1,CASSSRTSGSYNEQFF
TRBV7-2,-,TRBJ1-3,CASSRTGTSGNTIYF
TRBV19,medium-sized,TRBJ1-2,CATSDRYIGYTF
TRBV7-3,-,TRBJ2-1,CASSFSGGEQFF
TRBV24-1,medium-sized,TRBJ1-2,CATSDNTGFGNYGYTF
TRBV6-6,medium-sized,TRBJ2-1,CASSSTGANEQFF
TRBV7-2,-,TRBJ1-5,CASSLGTANQPQHF
TRBV15,medium-sized,TRBJ1-3,CATSRDLGYGNTIYF
TRBV18,medium-sized,TRBJ1-2,CASSPTIQGPNNYGYTF
TRBV13,-,TRBJ1-1,CASSFGFTEAFF
TRBV6-6,medium-sized,TRBJ1-5,CASEDRGVFNQPQHF
TRBV7-2,-,TRBJ1-3,CASSLPQEPGKAGNTIYF
TRBV7-6,medium-sized,TRBJ2-1,CASSPLRSGRSSYNEQFF
TRBV18,medium-sized,TRBJ1-6,CASSHRNSPLHF
TRBV27,medium-sized,TRBJ1-3,CASSLGVGNTIYF